Listed below are T cell receptor beta chains from one sample, sequenced in a study of metastatic and nonmetastatic thyroid tumors. With MiXCR, TCRdb reprocessed the PCR reads. The sample has 45,000 to 60,000 clones; about a sixth are singletons. Sequencing used blood. The receptors derive from a female donor with papillary thyroid cancer or a benign thyroid nodule (not recorded which). Some clones in this sample may be carry-over from other donors' samples. The CDR3 runs from the conserved cysteine through the conserved F or W. D genes are given only for firm matches. Clone size is shown for a subset of rows, as once, few, many or a class of expanded clone.

j_call,clone_size,v_call,d_call,cdr3_nt,cdr3_aa
TRBJ2-1,.,TRBV9,TRBD1,TGTGCCAGCAGCGGGCCCGACGGGACAGAGGACAATGAGCAGTCCTTC,CASSGPDGTEDNEQSF
TRBJ2-2,many,TRBV5-1,.,TGCGCCAGCAGCTTGACAGCTTCTGGGGAGCTGTTTTTT,CASSLTASGELFF
TRBJ2-1,many,TRBV28,.,TGTGCCAGCAGCCAATCAACGGGCAATGAGCAGTTCTTC,CASSQSTGNEQFF
TRBJ1-5,few,TRBV28,.,TGTGCCAGCAGTTTTGAGGCAGGGGTTCAGACCCAGCATTTT,CASSFEAGVQTQHF
TRBJ1-1,many,TRBV27,.,TGTGCCAGCAGTTTAGACGGAGATGTTGTGAACACTGAAGCTTTCTTT,CASSLDGDVVNTEAFF
TRBJ2-1,many,TRBV29-1,.,TGCAGCGTTGCCCACTACAATGAGCAGTTCTTC,CSVAHYNEQFF
TRBJ2-3,many,TRBV7-8,TRBD2,TGTGCCAGCGGCCTGACTAGCGGGAGTGCAGATACGCAGTATTTT,CASGLTSGSADTQYF
TRBJ2-1,many,TRBV11-3,.,TGTGCCAGCAGCTTAGAGTTAGGGGGTGAGCAGTTCTTC,CASSLELGGEQFF
TRBJ2-3,many,TRBV7-9,.,TGTGCCAGCAGCGCAAGTCAATTAGGAGATACGCAGTATTTT,CASSASQLGDTQYF
TRBJ2-3,.,TRBV11-1,TRBD1,TGTGCCAGCAGGCTGAGACAGGGATTCCCAGATACGCAGTATTTT,CASRLRQGFPDTQYF
TRBJ2-7,.,TRBV19,TRBD2,TGTTCCAGTAGTTTGCGGGAGGGACTGTACGAGCAGTACTTC,CSSSLREGLYEQYF
TRBJ2-5,many,TRBV15,.,TGTGCCACCAGCAGAGTGGGCAGACAAGAGACCCAGTACTTC,CATSRVGRQETQYF
TRBJ2-5,many,TRBV3-1,.,TGTGCCAGCAGCCAATCCGTTTGGGGCTTACAAGAGACCCAGTACTTC,CASSQSVWGLQETQYF
TRBJ2-7,many,TRBV20-1,.,TGCAGTGCTAGAGTAACAGGGTTGCGCTCCTACGAGCAGTACTTC,CSARVTGLRSYEQYF
TRBJ1-4,many,TRBV28,.,TGTGCCAGCAGGAAGCGACAGGATAATGAAAAACTGTTTTTT,CASRKRQDNEKLFF
TRBJ2-2,.,TRBV30,.,TGTGCCTGGGAACCGGGACACTTCACCGGGGAGCTGTTTTTT,CAWEPGHFTGELFF
TRBJ1-5,many,TRBV24-1,TRBD1,TGTGCCACCAGCCACAGGGGCACTAATCAGCCCCAGCATTTT,CATSHRGTNQPQHF
TRBJ1-2,.,TRBV30,TRBD1,TGTGCCTGGGGGGACAGGGGGCGCTTAAATGGCTACACCTTC,CAWGDRGRLNGYTF
TRBJ1-4,many,TRBV30,.,TGTGCCTGGAGTGTCTTCCGGACCCTTAATGAAAAACTGTTTTTT,CAWSVFRTLNEKLFF
TRBJ2-1,many,TRBV30,.,TGTGCCTGGAAAGGGCTAGGAGGGCCCCGGTACAATGAGCAGTTCTTC,CAWKGLGGPRYNEQFF
TRBJ2-1,many,TRBV6-5,.,TGTGCCAGCAGTTACAGGCAGGGGTATAACAATGAGCAGTTCTTC,CASSYRQGYNNEQFF
TRBJ2-5,many,TRBV20-1,TRBD2,TGCAGTGCTAGCCAGCGGGAGAGAGAGACCCAGTACTTC,CSASQRERETQYF
TRBJ1-2,.,TRBV28,.,TGCGCCAGCAGGCCCGACCAGTCTTTCCTCTATGGCTACACCTTC,CASRPDQSFLYGYTF
TRBJ1-1,.,TRBV4-3,.,TGCGCCAGCAGCCGGGGAAACACTGAAGCTTTCTTT,CASSRGNTEAFF
TRBJ1-3,many,TRBV9,TRBD1,TGTGCCAGCAGCGGGGACAGGGGAGGAAACACCATATATTTT,CASSGDRGGNTIYF
TRBJ2-7,many,TRBV7-9,.,TGTGCCAGCAGCTTAAGTCTAGCGCACAACGAGCAGTACTTC,CASSLSLAHNEQYF
TRBJ2-7,.,TRBV13,.,TGTGCCAGCAGCTTAAGGAGCAACCTATCCTACGAGCAGTACTTC,CASSLRSNLSYEQYF
TRBJ2-3,many,TRBV11-2,TRBD2,TGTGCCAGCAGAGGGACTAGCGGGAGTGGTAGGGTCACAGATACGCAGTATTTT,CASRGTSGSGRVTDTQYF
TRBJ1-2,many,TRBV7-2,TRBD1,TGTGCCAGCAGCTCACCCAACAGGGGAACGAACTATGGCTACACCTTC,CASSSPNRGTNYGYTF
TRBJ2-7,many,TRBV5-4,TRBD1,TGTGCCAGCAGCGTGGGACAGGGTGTTTACGAGCAGTACTTC,CASSVGQGVYEQYF
TRBJ2-7,few,TRBV27,.,TGTGCCAGCAGCCAGTACCGGGTCGCAAGTCACGAGCAGTACTTC,CASSQYRVASHEQYF
TRBJ2-2,.,TRBV4-3,TRBD1,TGCGCCAGCAGCCAATATAGGACAGGGGGCATCACCGGGGAGCTGTTTTTT,CASSQYRTGGITGELFF
TRBJ1-2,many,TRBV6-1,.,TGTGCCAGCAGTGATCCTAGGGCCTTGGCGGGAAACTATGGCTACACCTTC,CASSDPRALAGNYGYTF
TRBJ2-2,few,TRBV4-2,TRBD2,TGTGCCAGCAGCCTCGATCTAGCGGGATCGGACGGGGAGCTGTTTTTT,CASSLDLAGSDGELFF
TRBJ2-1,.,TRBV20-1,TRBD2,TGCAGTGCTATACTAGCGGGAGGGGTCTTCTACAATGAGCAGTTCTTC,CSAILAGGVFYNEQFF
TRBJ2-7,many,TRBV7-8,.,TGTGCCAGCAGCCAGCTCGCGGAGGCCTACTACGAGCAGTACTTC,CASSQLAEAYYEQYF
TRBJ2-2,.,TRBV6-1,TRBD1,TGTGCCAGCAGTTCACAGGGGGCCACCACCTGGGAGCTGTTTTTT,CASSSQGATTWELFF
TRBJ2-3,many,TRBV5-1,TRBD2,TGCGCCAGCAGCAGGGGGACTAGCGGCGAAGATACGCAGTATTTT,CASSRGTSGEDTQYF
TRBJ2-1,many,TRBV6-1,.,TGTGCCAGCAGTGGGAGGAACTGGGGGCTCCGGCAGTTCTTC,CASSGRNWGLRQFF
TRBJ2-3,.,TRBV6-4,TRBD2,TGTGCCACTTCCGGGGCTAGCGGGAGGATGAGTACAGATACGCAGTATTTT,CATSGASGRMSTDTQYF
TRBJ2-3,many,TRBV5-1,.,TGCGCCAGCAGCCCTCGGGCTGCGGAGGGTACGCAGTATTTT,CASSPRAAEGTQYF
TRBJ2-3,many,TRBV3-1,TRBD2,TGTGCCAGCAGCCAAGATGGGGGTAGTAGCGGGAGGTCAGATACGCAGTATTTT,CASSQDGGSSGRSDTQYF
TRBJ2-3,.,TRBV20-1,.,TGCAGTGCTAGATCAGGGGCGGGACAAAGCACAGATACGCAGTATTTT,CSARSGAGQSTDTQYF
TRBJ1-4,many,TRBV5-6,.,TGTGCCAGCAGCTTGGGGGGTAAAAATGAAAAACTGTTTTTT,CASSLGGKNEKLFF
TRBJ2-3,.,TRBV19,TRBD1,TGTGCCAGTAGACATGGGACAGACAGCACAGATAAGCAGTATTTT,CASRHGTDSTDKQYF
TRBJ1-5,many,TRBV9,.,TGTGCCAGCAGCGCCACCTCCGCCAATCAGCCCCAGCATTTT,CASSATSANQPQHF